This TCR beta chain was captured by sequencing in a study of neurological immune-mediated disorders. Germline loops: CDR1 SEHNR, CDR2 FQNEAQ (reference sequence). This CDR3 contains 12 residues. The V end was cut by 3 bases, the J end by 6 bases, with 8 bases between. This clonotype was counted at least ten times. Specified time point: longitudinal time-point 3. TCRdb reprocessed the 5' RACE reads with MiXCR, giving one entry per CDR3 protein. Altogether fewer than 50,000 distinct CDR3 sequences are present, about an eighth being singletons, with the ten largest covering 7% to 10%. The chain carries TRBV7-9 and TRBJ1-2, with unresolved D. The TCR originated in a male donor with HTLV-1-associated myelopathy (HAM/TSP). Input material: PBMCs. This CDR3 reads CASSFTGNGYTF. CDR3 DNA sequence: TGTGCCAGCAGCTTTACTGGGAATGGCTACACCTTC.